Shown below are 11 T cell receptor beta chains from a single sample sequenced in a study of Ad26.COV2.S vaccination and SARS-CoV-2 variants. The data were produced by immunoSEQ multiplex PCR, yet TCRdb's version contains in-frame clones alone and is incomplete. The sample yields under 400,000 clones, around 86% seen once. Treatment indicated: roughly 19 received Ad26.COV2.S at low or high dose, single or two shots; 5 received placebo; per-sample allocation not given. On day 63 after the first injection, vaccine and placebo recipients gave samples. This specimen consisted of peripheral blood, obtained in a trial of Ad26.COV2.S vaccine versus placebo. The receptors stem from a person between 18 and 60 years old who received the Ad26.COV2.S COVID-19 vaccine or a placebo.

CDR3 protein: CASRANTDTQYF. CDR3 bases: TGTGCCAGCAGAGCGAACACAGATACGCAGTATTTT. V is TRBV12-3 or TRBV12-4 and J is TRBJ2-3; D not certain. The CDR3 is made up of 12 amino acids. V was trimmed by 6 bases and J by 2 bases, leaving 6 bases between them.

CDR3 sequence (DNA): TGTGCCAGCAGTCCCCGAGCGGGGGGCGTGGAGACCCAGTACTTC. Residues: CASSPRAGGVETQYF. The chain joins TRBV7-3 to TRBJ2-5, with 9 bases lining up with TRBD2. The CDR3 is made up of 15 amino acids. V was pared by 6 bases and J by 5 bases, with 10 bases of the junction left unmatched. Germline V lookup: CDR1 SGHTA, CDR2 FQGTGA.

V is TRBV7-9 and J is TRBJ2-2; 9 bases fit TRBD1. The CDR3 has 17 residues. V trimming: 4 bases; J trimming: 1 base; junction bases outside the gene matches: 7. From germline, CDR1 is SEHNR and CDR2 FQNEAQ (reference sequence). The CDR3 loop is CASSSRTGEGNTGELFF. The CDR3 bases are TGTGCCAGCAGCTCAAGGACAGGGGAAGGGAACACCGGGGAGCTGTTTTTT.

The chain has TRBV19 and TRBJ1-5; 9 nucleotides line up with TRBD1. This CDR3 has 17 residues. Trimming took 8 bases from V and 2 from J; bases not matched to a gene: 13. Germline V gene data show CDR1 as LNHDA and CDR2 as SQIVND (reference sequence). The CDR3: CASSAGTGRRGNQPQHF. The CDR3 DNA follows: TGTGCCAGTTCCGCCGGGACAGGGAGGAGAGGCAATCAGCCCCAGCATTTT.

V usage is TRBV30 and J usage is TRBJ1-5; a possible D gene is TRBD1 (5 bases). Per the germline V gene, CDR1 is GTSNPN and CDR2 is SVGIG (reference sequence). Trimming took off 3 bases at V and 2 bases at J, with 8 bases between the two ends. The CDR3 totals 13 residues. CDR3 nucleotides: TGTGCCTGGAGGCAGGGTGGCAATCAGCCCCAGCATTTT. It encodes CAWRQGGNQPQHF.

A few counts support this clone. The chain employs TRBV3-1 (or the pseudogene TRBV3-2) and TRBJ1-4; D call uncertain. Trimming removed 0 bases from V and 7 bases from J, with 21 bases in between. This CDR3 comprises 18 residues. Germline values: CDR1 LGHDT, CDR2 YNNKEL (reference sequence). The CDR3 is CASSQEGRAPRCCEKLFF. For the CDR3, the DNA is TGTGCCAGCAGCCAAGAGGGTAGGGCACCCCGCTGTTGTGAAAAACTGTTTTTT.

The chain links TRBV5-6 to TRBJ2-3; 10 nucleotides align to TRBD2. The CDR3 runs 15 residues. The junction had 2 bases not matched to a gene; V was cut back by 2 bases and J by 2 bases. CDR1 and CDR2 from the germline V gene are SGHDT and YYEEEE. The CDR3 nucleotides are TGTGCCAGCAGCTTCCTAGCGGGGGCCACAGATACGCAGTATTTT. Residues: CASSFLAGATDTQYF.

A note on this clone: The junction departs from the called germline gene at one end, perhaps through a read error. This chain links TRBV6-6 with TRBJ1-1; 9 bases map to TRBD1. The CDR3 has 12 residues. Looked up from germline, CDR1 is MNHNY and CDR2 is SVGAGI (reference sequence). CDR3 amino acids: CASSPAPGQGVF. The CDR3 DNA reads as TGTGCCAGCAGTCCTGCGCCGGGACAGGGCGTTTTT.

V is TRBV5-1 and J is TRBJ1-1, with 9 bases identical to TRBD1. Germline CDR1 reads SGHRS; CDR2 reads YFSETQ. This CDR3 spans 16 amino acids. After removal of 0 bases from V and 1 base from J, the junction contained 4 bases not matched to a gene. DNA for the CDR3: TGCGCCAGCAGCTTGGTTGGGACAGGGACGAACACTGAAGCTTTCTTT. Translation gives CASSLVGTGTNTEAFF.

This chain connects TRBV9 to TRBJ2-7; 7 bases fit TRBD1. CDR1 SGDLS and CDR2 YYNGEE come from the germline V gene. This CDR3 comprises 14 residues. V was clipped by 4 bases and J by 2 bases; unmatched bases: 6. DNA for the CDR3: TGTGCCAGCAGCTTAACGACAGGGACCTACGAGCAGTACTTC. It codes for CASSLTTGTYEQYF.

The V and J genes are TRBV6-5 and TRBJ1-5; D might be TRBD1 (5 bases). The CDR3 extends over 14 amino acids. The germline V gene encodes CDR1 MNHEY and CDR2 SVGAGI. The V end was cut by 6 bases, the J end by 3 bases, with 12 bases between. This CDR3 reads CASRGRGPNQPQHF. The CDR3 DNA sequence: TGTGCCAGCAGAGGGAGGGGCCCCAATCAGCCCCAGCATTTT.